This T cell receptor (beta chain) was found in a study of blood T cell repertoires in COVID-19. About the study: The origin of the acute and convalescent COVID-19 samples was the United States, Italy and Spain.

In the authors' methods: From reference gene primer amplification, estimates of nucleated cell counts were derived. Assay used: immunoSEQ multiplex PCR; TCRdb lists only in-frame clones, some missing. That table furnishes V, J and clone size, whereas the DNA furnished D and trimming. In the table there are roughly 79,000 clones, over 80% of which are singletons. V lost 1 base and J lost 4; bases outside the gene matches: 2. This CDR3 comprises 14 residues. CDR1 is SNHLY and CDR2 is FYNNEI in the germline V gene. The chain carries TRBV2 and TRBJ2-3, with TRBD2 matching over 7 bases. This TCR came from a man aged 55-75 years with active or convalescent COVID-19. Sequenced material: peripheral blood. CDR3 sequence (DNA): TGTGCCAGCAGTGAAGGGGGAGGGGCAGATACGCAGTATTTT. Translation: CASSEGGGADTQYF.